The TCR beta chain under discussion was sequenced for a study of Ad26.COV2.S vaccination and SARS-CoV-2 variants. Whole-study results and caveats: It was vaccine recipients, not placebo recipients, who had the higher spike-specific TCR breadth. The TCR-based breadth and depth measures might underestimate overall T cell responses. Vaccine and placebo recipients had similar non-spike TCR breadth.

Regarding this clone: No antigen is known for it.

Measured with immunoSEQ multiplex PCR; TCRdb has only the in-frame clones, and not every one. Among 200,000 to 250,000 clones listed, 88% were seen once. The junction had 4 bases not matched to a gene; V was cut back by 0 bases and J by 2 bases. The CDR3 has 16 residues. The germline V gene has CDR1 SGDLS and CDR2 YYNGEE. Treatment here: about 20 received Ad26.COV2.S at low or high dose, single or two shots; roughly 5 received placebo; per-sample allocation not given. Specimen acquisition occurred on day 63 following the initial vaccine or placebo injection. The sequence came from a person between 18 and 65 years old who received the Ad26.COV2.S COVID-19 vaccine or a placebo. The chain couples TRBV9 to TRBJ2-3; 9 bases map to TRBD2. Sequenced here: peripheral blood, sampled in a trial of Ad26.COV2.S vaccine versus placebo. This CDR3 is CASSVEGGRATDTQYF. The CDR3 DNA reads as TGTGCCAGCAGCGTAGAAGGCGGGAGGGCCACAGATACGCAGTATTTT.